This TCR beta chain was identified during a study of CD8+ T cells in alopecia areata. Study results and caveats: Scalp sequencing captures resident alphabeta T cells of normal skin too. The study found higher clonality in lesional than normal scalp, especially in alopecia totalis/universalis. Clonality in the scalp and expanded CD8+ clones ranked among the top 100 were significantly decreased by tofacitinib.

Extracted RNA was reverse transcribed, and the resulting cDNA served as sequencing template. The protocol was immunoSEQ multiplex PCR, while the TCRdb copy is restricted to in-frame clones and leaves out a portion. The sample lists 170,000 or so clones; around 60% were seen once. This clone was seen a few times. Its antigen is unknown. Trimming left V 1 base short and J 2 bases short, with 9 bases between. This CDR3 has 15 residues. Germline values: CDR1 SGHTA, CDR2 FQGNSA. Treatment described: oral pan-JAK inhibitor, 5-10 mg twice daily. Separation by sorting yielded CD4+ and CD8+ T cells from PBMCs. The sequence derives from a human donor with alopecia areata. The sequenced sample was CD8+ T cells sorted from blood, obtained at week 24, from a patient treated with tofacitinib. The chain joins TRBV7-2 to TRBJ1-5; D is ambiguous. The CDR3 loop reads CASSLESGRNQPQHF. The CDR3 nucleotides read TGTGCCAGCAGCTTAGAGTCCGGCCGCAATCAGCCCCAGCATTTT.